Described below is a single T cell receptor beta chain sequence and its context. The antigen remains unidentified. Following a re-call of the 5' RACE reads, TCRdb has one entry per CDR3 protein and lacks DNA. The sample data list around 400,000 distinct CDR3 sequences. These data are taken from a study of monozygotic twins with inflammatory bowel disease. Study observations and caveats: There was no support for any single strong signal or clonotype associated with IBD. Relative to healthy twins, IBD patients had fewer clonotypes in common with others, a gap that was especially apparent with disease activity.

This TCR was sampled from a human donor with ulcerative colitis or Crohn's disease, or a healthy co-twin of an affected twin (not recorded which). The sequenced material came from blood.

The CDR3 reads CASSLRLQDGYTF. The rearrangement uses TRBV12-3 or TRBV12-4 and TRBJ1-2. There are 13 residues in the CDR3.